This T cell receptor (beta chain) was captured by sequencing in a study of T cell repertoires in cytomegalovirus infection. Study at large: HLA-B-restricted CMV epitopes that are well studied were used alongside recently identified HLA-C-restricted ones. From public TCR beta signatures came an indication of both CMV infection and matching HLA type.

General observations from the study: CMV-specific TCR beta clonotypes restricted by HLA-C dominated the ex vivo response.

About this clonotype itself: Its antigen is currently unknown.

TCRdb re-called the reads with MiXCR, one entry per CDR3 protein. The sample includes fewer than 850,000 distinct CDR3 sequences, 25% to 35% of them seen just once. The CDR3 is 12 residues long. With 5 bases removed from V and 5 bases from J, the gap between germline ends came to 9 bases. Germline CDR1 reads LNHDA; CDR2 reads SQIVND (reference sequence). The rearrangement links TRBV19 to TRBJ1-2; no reliable D call. This clonotype originated in a human donor in good health (CMV status not recorded). Some clones in this sample may be carry-over from other donors' samples. Sequencing used cultured CD8+ T cells from PBMCs, obtained from culture after CMV antigen stimulation. CDR3 coding DNA: TGTGCCAGTAGTGCGACTCGATATGGCTACACCTTC. It translates to CASSATRYGYTF.